The 5 T cell receptor beta chains listed next were all sequenced from one sample in a study of cytomegalovirus exposure and HLA in healthy donors. The PCR contained 60 Vbeta and 13 Jbeta primers. Sequenced by immunoSEQ multiplex PCR; TCRdb stores in-frame clones only, minus some. The sample has around 160,000 clones; 70% to 90% are singletons. Sequencing input: PBMCs. The receptors were gathered from a man aged 18 to 29 in good health and CMV-seropositive.

V is TRBV4-3 and J is TRBJ1-3; 8 bases fit TRBD1. The length of the CDR3 is 14 residues. The germline V gene encodes CDR1 LGHNA and CDR2 YSLEER. V shed 0 bases and J 7 bases; nucleotides not matched to a gene: 2. This chain's CDR3 is CASSQEQGGNTIYF. For the CDR3, the DNA is TGCGCCAGCAGCCAAGAACAGGGGGGTAACACCATATATTTT.

The CDR3 region is CASSWSSSGAYTGELFF. The CDR3 DNA reads as TGTGCCAGCAGCTGGTCGAGTAGCGGGGCTTACACCGGGGAGCTGTTTTTT. The chain employs TRBV7-9 and TRBJ2-2; 8 nucleotides match TRBD2. The CDR3 runs 17 residues. The V gene end was trimmed by 4 bases and the J gene end by 3 bases; junction bases not matched to a gene: 10. Germline V gives CDR1 SEHNR, CDR2 FQNEAQ (reference sequence).

The chain couples TRBV9 to TRBJ1-2; D is possibly TRBD1 (6 bases). V lost 3 bases and J 2 bases, leaving 11 bases between the germline ends. Germline CDR1 and CDR2: SGDLS and YYNGEE. This CDR3 is 14 amino acids long. CDR3 residues: CASSAQQGNYGYTF. The DNA for the CDR3 is TGTGCCAGCAGCGCCCAACAGGGAAACTATGGCTACACCTTC. Complete variable domain (other parts from reference TRBV9 and TRBJ1-2): DSGVTQTPKHLITATGQRVTLRCSPRSGDLSVYWYQQSLDQGLQFLIQYYNGEERAKGNILERFSAQQFPDLHSELNLSSLELGDSALYFCASSAQQGNYGYTFGSGTRLTVV.

This chain connects TRBV5-1 to TRBJ2-5, with 12 bases fitting TRBD1. The CDR3 totals 15 residues. V was clipped by 4 bases and J by 4 bases; unmatched bases: 5. Per the germline V gene, CDR1 is SGHRS and CDR2 is YFSETQ. CDR3 in amino acids: CASSPGTGGLETQYF. In nucleotides, the CDR3 is TGCGCCAGCAGCCCAGGGACAGGGGGCTTAGAGACCCAGTACTTC.

This chain uses TRBV7-8 with TRBJ2-7; no definite D call. Trimming shortened V by 2 bases and J by 5 bases, and 13 bases separated the two germline ends. Germline V CDR1 and CDR2: SGHVS, FQNEAQ. The length of the CDR3 is 14 residues. CDR3 in DNA: TGTGCCAGCAGCTTATCTCGGCGGCGGAACGAGCAGTACTTC. The encoded protein is CASSLSRRRNEQYF.